This TCR beta chain was documented in a study of CD8 T cells in Susac syndrome. With random hexamers, 0.5 to 1 ug RNA was reverse transcribed. The immunoSEQ assay covered 54 Vbeta and 13 Jbeta segments for CDR3. TCRdb reprocessed the immunoSEQ multiplex PCR reads with MiXCR, giving one entry per CDR3 protein. The table has 300,000 or so distinct CDR3 sequences, 92% seen once. V was cut by 6 bases and J by 2 bases, with 10 bases left in between. The CDR3 is 13 amino acids. The study sequenced TCR beta in blood CD8+ and CD4+ T cells. Negative isolation yielded the CD8+ and CD4+ T cells, while FACS enriched the TEMRA cells.

The clonotype was recovered from a human donor with multiple sclerosis. The chain links TRBV12-3 or TRBV12-4 to TRBJ1-2; D may be TRBD1 (5 bases). Sequencing was done on a sample of CD4+ T cells from PBMCs. The CDR3 DNA reads as TGTGCCAGCAGCCCGGACATAAACTATGGCTACACCTTC. Encoded protein: CASSPDINYGYTF.